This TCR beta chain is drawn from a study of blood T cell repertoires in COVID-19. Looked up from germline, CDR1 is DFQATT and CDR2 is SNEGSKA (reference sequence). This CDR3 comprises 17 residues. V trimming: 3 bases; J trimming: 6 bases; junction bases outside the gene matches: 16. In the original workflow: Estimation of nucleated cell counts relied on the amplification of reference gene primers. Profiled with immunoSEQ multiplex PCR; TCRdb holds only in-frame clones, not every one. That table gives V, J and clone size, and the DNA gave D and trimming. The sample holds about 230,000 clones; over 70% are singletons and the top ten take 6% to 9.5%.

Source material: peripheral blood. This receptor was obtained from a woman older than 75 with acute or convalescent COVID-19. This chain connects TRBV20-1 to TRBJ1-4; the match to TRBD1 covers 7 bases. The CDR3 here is CSASYWRVTGVDEKLFF. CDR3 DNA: TGCAGTGCTAGTTATTGGCGGGTTACAGGGGTGGATGAAAAACTGTTTTTT.